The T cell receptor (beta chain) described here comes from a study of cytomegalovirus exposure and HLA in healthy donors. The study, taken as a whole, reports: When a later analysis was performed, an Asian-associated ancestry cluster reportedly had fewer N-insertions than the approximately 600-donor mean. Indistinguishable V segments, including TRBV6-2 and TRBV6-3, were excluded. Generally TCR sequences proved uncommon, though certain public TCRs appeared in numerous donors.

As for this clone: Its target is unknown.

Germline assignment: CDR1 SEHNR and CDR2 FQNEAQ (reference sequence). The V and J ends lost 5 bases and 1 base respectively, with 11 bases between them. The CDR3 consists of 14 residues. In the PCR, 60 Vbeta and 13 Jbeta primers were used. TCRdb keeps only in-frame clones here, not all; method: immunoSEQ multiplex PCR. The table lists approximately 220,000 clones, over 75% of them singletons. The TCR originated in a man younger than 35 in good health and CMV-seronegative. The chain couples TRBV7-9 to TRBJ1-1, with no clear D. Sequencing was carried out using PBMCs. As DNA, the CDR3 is TGTGCCAGCAGCCGCGGACGGGAGAACACTGAAGCTTTCTTT. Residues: CASSRGRENTEAFF.